This is a list of T cell receptor beta chains from one sample in a study of OX40 agonist ivuxolimab in advanced cancers. The protocol was immunoSEQ multiplex PCR, while the TCRdb copy is restricted to in-frame clones and leaves out a portion. The repertoire holds around 80,000 clones, with roughly 94% as singletons. The sequences come from CD4+ or CD8+ T cells sorted from blood, collected in a trial of the OX40 agonist ivuxolimab. These receptors were taken from an adult with an advanced solid tumor such as melanoma, head and neck, liver or kidney cancer. CDR3s include the opening cysteine and the closing phenylalanine or tryptophan. Each record gives: clone size, V gene, D gene, J gene, CDR3 protein, CDR3 DNA. A D gene is named only where the DNA matches it firmly. Size tells how often a clone was seen (once, few, many) or the class of an expanded clone, and some rows leave it out.

abundance: -; v_gene: TRBV7-2; d_gene: -; j_gene: TRBJ2-1; CDR3aa: CASSLMAGGPYNEQFF; CDR3nt: TGTGCCAGCAGCTTAATGGCAGGAGGCCCCTACAATGAGCAGTTCTTC
abundance: -; v_gene: TRBV11-2; d_gene: -; j_gene: TRBJ2-3; CDR3aa: CASSPPHAGGDTQYF; CDR3nt: TGTGCCAGCAGCCCCCCTCACGCCGGGGGAGATACGCAGTATTTT
abundance: -; v_gene: TRBV7-3; d_gene: TRBD2; j_gene: TRBJ2-1; CDR3aa: CASSLMGSGGAYNEQFF; CDR3nt: TGTGCCAGCAGCTTAATGGGTTCGGGAGGGGCCTACAATGAGCAGTTCTTC
abundance: -; v_gene: TRBV7-9; d_gene: -; j_gene: TRBJ2-7; CDR3aa: CASSLVPYEQYF; CDR3nt: TGTGCCAGCAGCTTAGTGCCCTACGAGCAGTACTTC
abundance: once; v_gene: TRBV7-8; d_gene: -; j_gene: TRBJ2-7; CDR3aa: CASSLALSRGLAYEQYF; CDR3nt: TGTGCCAGCAGCTTAGCCCTTTCCAGGGGTTTAGCCTACGAGCAGTACTTC
abundance: -; v_gene: TRBV5-4; d_gene: -; j_gene: TRBJ1-1; CDR3aa: CASSLAGIAEAFF; CDR3nt: TGTGCCAGCAGCTTGGCAGGGATCGCTGAAGCTTTCTTT
abundance: -; v_gene: TRBV29-1; d_gene: TRBD2; j_gene: TRBJ2-5; CDR3aa: CSVEGGLAIQETQYF; CDR3nt: TGCAGCGTTGAAGGTGGACTAGCGATTCAAGAGACCCAGTACTTC
abundance: once; v_gene: TRBV7-9; d_gene: -; j_gene: TRBJ2-1; CDR3aa: CASSLGEQFF; CDR3nt: TGTGCCAGCAGTTTAGGTGAGCAGTTCTTC
abundance: -; v_gene: TRBV9; d_gene: TRBD2; j_gene: TRBJ2-5; CDR3aa: CASSVEGEGTQYF; CDR3nt: TGTGCCAGCAGCGTAGAAGGGGAGGGGACCCAGTACTTC
abundance: -; v_gene: TRBV6-5; d_gene: -; j_gene: TRBJ2-7; CDR3aa: CASWTASSYEQYF; CDR3nt: TGTGCCAGTTGGACAGCTAGCTCCTACGAGCAGTACTTC
abundance: -; v_gene: TRBV9; d_gene: TRBD2; j_gene: TRBJ2-2; CDR3aa: CASSGLLQTSGRRTGELFF; CDR3nt: TGTGCCAGCAGCGGTCTCCTTCAAACTAGCGGGAGGAGGACCGGGGAGCTGTTTTTT
abundance: -; v_gene: TRBV27; d_gene: -; j_gene: TRBJ2-7; CDR3aa: CASMAGRSYEQYF; CDR3nt: TGTGCCAGCATGGCTGGTCGGTCCTACGAGCAGTACTTC
abundance: -; v_gene: TRBV11-3; d_gene: -; j_gene: TRBJ2-2; CDR3aa: CASSLAATPGELFF; CDR3nt: TGTGCCAGCAGCTTGGCGGCCACACCCGGGGAGCTGTTTTTT
abundance: -; v_gene: TRBV14; d_gene: -; j_gene: TRBJ1-6; CDR3aa: CASSQGIRRNNSPLHF; CDR3nt: TGTGCCAGCAGCCAAGGGATAAGGCGGAATAATTCACCCCTCCACTTT
abundance: -; v_gene: TRBV4-3; d_gene: -; j_gene: TRBJ2-3; CDR3aa: CASSQDGSGTDTQYF; CDR3nt: TGCGCCAGCAGCCAAGATGGGTCGGGCACAGATACGCAGTATTTT
abundance: -; v_gene: TRBV7-9; d_gene: -; j_gene: TRBJ1-4; CDR3aa: CASSLPQGTPATNEKLFF; CDR3nt: TGTGCCAGCAGCTTACCACAGGGCACCCCAGCAACTAATGAAAAACTGTTTTTT
abundance: -; v_gene: TRBV7-2; d_gene: -; j_gene: TRBJ2-2; CDR3aa: CASSHPWGTGELFF; CDR3nt: TGTGCCAGCAGCCACCCCTGGGGCACCGGGGAGCTGTTTTTT
abundance: -; v_gene: TRBV7-8; d_gene: -; j_gene: TRBJ2-5; CDR3aa: CASSLVGETQYF; CDR3nt: TGTGCCAGCAGCTTAGTTGGAGAGACCCAGTACTTC
abundance: -; v_gene: TRBV25-1; d_gene: -; j_gene: TRBJ2-5; CDR3aa: CASSERGETQYF; CDR3nt: TGTGCCAGCAGTGAACGGGGGGAGACCCAGTACTTC
abundance: -; v_gene: TRBV6-5; d_gene: -; j_gene: TRBJ2-1; CDR3aa: CASTGGLYNEQFF; CDR3nt: TGTGCCAGCACCGGGGGCTTATACAATGAGCAGTTCTTC
abundance: once; v_gene: TRBV19; d_gene: -; j_gene: TRBJ1-1; CDR3aa: CATLHGTNTEAFF; CDR3nt: TGTGCCACCCTACATGGGACGAACACTGAAGCTTTCTTT
abundance: once; v_gene: TRBV4-3; d_gene: TRBD2; j_gene: TRBJ2-1; CDR3aa: CASSQDFGGSEQFF; CDR3nt: TGCGCCAGCAGCCAAGACTTCGGCGGGAGCGAGCAGTTCTTC
abundance: -; v_gene: TRBV7-9; d_gene: TRBD2; j_gene: TRBJ2-7; CDR3aa: CASSLSGAPYEQYF; CDR3nt: TGTGCCAGCAGCTTGAGCGGGGCCCCCTACGAGCAGTACTTC
abundance: -; v_gene: TRBV5-6; d_gene: -; j_gene: TRBJ2-5; CDR3aa: CASSLSEFQTQYF; CDR3nt: TGTGCCAGCAGCTTAAGTGAGTTTCAGACCCAGTACTTC
abundance: -; v_gene: TRBV28; d_gene: TRBD1; j_gene: TRBJ2-5; CDR3aa: CASSLDRGQETQYF; CDR3nt: TGTGCCAGCAGTTTGGACAGGGGCCAAGAGACCCAGTACTTC
abundance: -; v_gene: TRBV9; d_gene: -; j_gene: TRBJ2-3; CDR3aa: CASSVGYRGLTDTQYF; CDR3nt: TGTGCCAGCAGCGTAGGCTACAGAGGCCTCACAGATACGCAGTATTTT
abundance: -; v_gene: TRBV11-2; d_gene: TRBD2; j_gene: TRBJ2-5; CDR3aa: CASSLISAGGRWETQYF; CDR3nt: TGTGCCAGCAGCTTAATCTCAGCGGGGGGGCGATGGGAGACCCAGTACTTC
abundance: -; v_gene: TRBV6-1; d_gene: -; j_gene: TRBJ1-1; CDR3aa: CASSERTVNTEAFF; CDR3nt: TGTGCCAGCAGTGAAAGGACGGTGAACACTGAAGCTTTCTTT
abundance: -; v_gene: TRBV4-3; d_gene: TRBD2; j_gene: TRBJ2-7; CDR3aa: CASSPVAGSSYEQYF; CDR3nt: TGCGCCAGCAGCCCCGTAGCGGGGTCTTCCTACGAGCAGTACTTC
abundance: -; v_gene: TRBV2; d_gene: -; j_gene: TRBJ2-2; CDR3aa: CASSPPWSANTGELFF; CDR3nt: TGTGCCAGCAGTCCCCCCTGGTCAGCGAACACCGGGGAGCTGTTTTTT
abundance: -; v_gene: TRBV7-9; d_gene: TRBD1; j_gene: TRBJ1-5; CDR3aa: CASSLGTGTSQPQHF; CDR3nt: TGTGCCAGCAGCTTAGGGACAGGGACGAGTCAGCCCCAGCATTTT
abundance: -; v_gene: TRBV11-2; d_gene: -; j_gene: TRBJ2-7; CDR3aa: CASTPRSSYEQYF; CDR3nt: TGTGCCAGCACCCCTAGAAGCTCCTACGAGCAGTACTTC
abundance: -; v_gene: TRBV7-7; d_gene: -; j_gene: TRBJ2-6; CDR3aa: CASSLGHTAYGPDGANVLTF; CDR3nt: TGTGCCAGCAGCTTAGGCCATACAGCTTACGGACCAGATGGGGCCAACGTCCTGACTTTC
abundance: -; v_gene: TRBV30; d_gene: -; j_gene: TRBJ2-1; CDR3aa: CAWSVGLTYNEQFF; CDR3nt: TGTGCCTGGAGTGTGGGACTGACCTACAATGAGCAGTTCTTC
abundance: -; v_gene: TRBV27; d_gene: -; j_gene: TRBJ2-7; CDR3aa: CASSFKGSEREQYF; CDR3nt: TGTGCCAGCAGTTTCAAGGGGAGCGAGCGCGAGCAGTACTTC
abundance: -; v_gene: TRBV28; d_gene: TRBD2; j_gene: TRBJ2-5; CDR3aa: CASSLGLAEETQYF; CDR3nt: TGTGCCAGCAGTCTCGGACTAGCCGAGGAGACCCAGTACTTC
abundance: -; v_gene: TRBV19; d_gene: TRBD1; j_gene: TRBJ1-5; CDR3aa: CASSIGDSSYQPQHF; CDR3nt: TGTGCCAGTAGTATAGGGGACAGTTCCTATCAGCCCCAGCATTTT
abundance: -; v_gene: TRBV5-6; d_gene: TRBD1; j_gene: TRBJ2-7; CDR3aa: CASSFGTGGVSYEQYF; CDR3nt: TGTGCCAGCAGCTTTGGGACAGGAGGAGTCTCCTACGAGCAGTACTTC
abundance: -; v_gene: TRBV5-1; d_gene: -; j_gene: TRBJ1-1; CDR3aa: CASSYNRDTEAFF; CDR3nt: TGCGCCAGCAGCTATAACAGGGACACTGAAGCTTTCTTT
abundance: -; v_gene: TRBV27; d_gene: TRBD1; j_gene: TRBJ1-4; CDR3aa: CASSFTGDPNEKLFF; CDR3nt: TGTGCCAGCAGTTTCACAGGGGACCCAAATGAAAAACTGTTTTTT
abundance: -; v_gene: TRBV11-2; d_gene: TRBD1; j_gene: TRBJ2-5; CDR3aa: CASSLGQRMETQYF; CDR3nt: TGTGCCAGCAGCTTGGGACAGAGGATGGAGACCCAGTACTTC